What follows are 15 T cell receptor beta chains derived from one specimen sequenced in a study of blood T cells in healthy people across ages. It was with a sample-barcoded 5' primer and a J-beta primer mix that a second PCR of roughly 7 to 12 cycles was run. TCRdb analysed the 5' RACE reads with MiXCR anew, one entry per CDR3 protein. Here the sample spans approximately 800,000 distinct CDR3 sequences, 35% to 40% being singletons. The sequenced material came from blood. These receptors were collected from a man aged 18 to 35 in good health.

This clonotype was observed a handful of times. The chain couples TRBV7-9 to TRBJ1-1; D possibly corresponds to TRBD1 (5 bases). The CDR3 has 13 residues. The ends were cut back, 5 bases at V and 5 bases at J, with 12 bases in the middle. Germline CDR1 is SEHNR and CDR2 is FQNEAQ (reference sequence). The CDR3 coding sequence is TGTGCCAGCAGCGTTCCAGGGTTAACTGAAGCTTTCTTT. Its translation: CASSVPGLTEAFF.

This clonotype has more than one count but fewer than ten. The chain combines TRBV6-2 or TRBV6-3 with TRBJ1-5; 9 nucleotides match TRBD1. The CDR3 has 18 amino acids. V was clipped by 0 bases and J by 2 bases; unmatched bases: 8. CDR1 is MNHEY, CDR2 SVGEGT, per germline. CDR3 nucleotide sequence: TGTGCCAGCAGTTACTCCGGGACAGGGTTTCGGGGCAATCAGCCCCAGCATTTT. Translation: CASSYSGTGFRGNQPQHF.

This clonotype was observed many times. V is TRBV12-3 or TRBV12-4 and J is TRBJ2-5; D is ambiguous. V was pared by 7 bases and J by 2 bases, with 14 bases between. CDR3 length equals 14 residues. CDR3 amino acids: CASTLGSAQETQYF. CDR3 in DNA: TGTGCCAGCACCTTGGGGTCAGCGCAAGAGACCCAGTACTTC.

In this sample, this clonotype turned up many times. This chain uses TRBV20-1 with TRBJ2-7; 12 bases are shared with TRBD1. The CDR3 runs to 15 residues. The trim removed 2 bases at V and 3 bases at J, leaving 5 bases unmatched. The germline CDR1 and CDR2 sequences are DFQATT and SNEGSKA (reference sequence). CDR3 nucleotide sequence: TGCAGTGCTAGACCGGGACAGGGGGCTAACTACGAGCAGTACTTC. Translated, it gives CSARPGQGANYEQYF.

The CDR3 DNA is TGTGCCAGCAGCTTAGCTTCCACAGGGACTAGGGCTTTCTTT. Its translation: CASSLASTGTRAFF. This rearrangement joins TRBV7-9 to TRBJ1-1, with a tentative D call TRBD1 (6 bases). V lost 0 bases, J lost 11 bases, and 16 bases lay in between. This CDR3 contains 14 residues. Looked up from germline, CDR1 is SEHNR and CDR2 is FQNEAQ (reference sequence).

V is TRBV13 and J is TRBJ2-7; D is perhaps TRBD2 (5 bases). CDR3 length: 12 residues. Germline CDR1 reads PRHDT; CDR2 reads FYEKMQ (reference sequence). Trimming stripped 5 bases from V and 9 bases from J, with 14 bases between. The CDR3 loop reads CASSPGRRRQYF. The CDR3 nucleotides are TGTGCCAGCAGCCCCGGACGGAGGAGGCAGTACTTC.

For this clonotype: This may be a read error: a much more frequent sequence differs by one nucleotide. This rearrangement joins TRBV7-2 to TRBJ2-1; maybe TRBD2 (7 bases). Germline CDR1 and CDR2: SGHTA and FQGNSA. The V end lost 8 bases, the J end lost 12 bases, and 23 bases lay between the germline ends. The CDR3 is 14 amino acids. The CDR3 spells CASGSGTTTAGQFF. CDR3 DNA sequence: TGTGCCAGCGGAAGCGGGACAACCACGGCTGGGCAGTTCTTC.

This clonotype has a count of ten or more. This chain uses TRBV4-1 with TRBJ1-5; 10 bases match TRBD1. The CDR3 runs 17 residues. Germline CDR1 reads MGHRA; CDR2 reads YSYEKL. J was trimmed by 4 bases and V by 2 bases; bases with no gene match: 8. CDR3 bases: TGCGCCAGCAGCCAACGACCGACGGGACAGGGGAATCAGCCCCAGCATTTT. Translation: CASSQRPTGQGNQPQHF.

This sequence joins TRBV4-3 and TRBJ1-3, with D maybe TRBD1 (5 bases). The CDR3 runs to 16 residues. CDR1 is LGHNA, CDR2 YSLEER, per germline. The ends were cut back, 0 bases at V and 4 bases at J, with 13 bases in the middle. CDR3 in DNA: TGCGCCAGCAGCCAAGATATTGGGGGTACCGGAAACACCATATATTTT. It encodes CASSQDIGGTGNTIYF.

Only a few counts were recorded for this clonotype. The chain couples TRBV10-2 to TRBJ2-5; a possible D gene is TRBD2 (6 bases). Germline V gene data show CDR1 as WSHSY and CDR2 as SAAADI. Between the trimmed V and J ends, which lost 3 bases and 11 bases, there was a span of 16 bases. The CDR3 has 13 amino acids. DNA of the CDR3: TGCGCCAGCAGTGAAACTAGGGGAGGTGAGCAGTACTTC. It is translated as CASSETRGGEQYF.

The chain links TRBV7-9 to TRBJ2-7; 8 bases agree with TRBD2. Germline-derived CDR1 and CDR2 are SEHNR and FQNEAQ (reference sequence). The CDR3 loop spans 17 amino acids. V lost 5 bases, J lost 9 bases, and 21 bases stayed unmatched. CDR3 sequence: CASSPNPTGTPGGRQYF. CDR3 DNA sequence: TGTGCCAGCAGCCCCAATCCGACCGGGACACCGGGGGGGAGGCAGTACTTC.

This clonotype was detected many times. The chain has TRBV29-1 and TRBJ2-3; possibly TRBD2 for D (6 bases). This CDR3 is built from 12 residues. Germline CDR1 reads SQVTM; CDR2 reads ANQGSEA. V was trimmed by 8 bases and J by 4 bases, leaving 13 bases between them. This chain's CDR3 is CSSGLKADTQYF. In DNA form, the CDR3 reads TGCAGCTCGGGACTCAAAGCAGATACGCAGTATTTT.

This clonotype was picked up a small number of times. The rearrangement links TRBV28 to TRBJ2-7; D gene unclear. This CDR3 spans 14 amino acids. In germline, CDR1 is MDHEN, CDR2 SYDVKM. V was pared by 7 bases and J by 3 bases, with 16 bases between. The DNA for the CDR3 is TGTGCCAGCACCGGAAGTCATGGCGACTACGAGCAGTACTTC. The encoded protein is CASTGSHGDYEQYF.

This clonotype was counted many times. The V call is TRBV12-3 or TRBV12-4, the J call TRBJ1-2; TRBD1 might be the D (6 bases). V lost 8 bases, J lost 0 bases, and 10 bases lay in between. This CDR3 comprises 13 residues. CDR3 loop: CASGQPTNYGYTF. In nucleotides, the CDR3 is TGTGCCAGCGGACAGCCCACTAACTATGGCTACACCTTC.

As for this clonotype: A much bigger clone sits one base away, suggesting this may be a read error. The V gene is TRBV12-3 or TRBV12-4, the J gene TRBJ2-5; D unclear. The CDR3 contains 15 residues. With 7 bases removed from V and 1 base from J, the gap between germline ends came to 16 bases. The CDR3 bases are TGTGCCAGCATTGAAGTAGGAAGGGCCCAAGAGACCCAGTACTTC. It translates to CASIEVGRAQETQYF.